The present entry profiles one TCR beta chain with its context. In germline, CDR1 is MNHEY, CDR2 SVGEGT. V shed 5 bases, J shed 6 bases, and the junction held 13 bases outside the gene matches. The CDR3 is 17 amino acids. The sample originates from a study of blood T cell repertoires in COVID-19. Study-level information: The cDNA or gDNA used as material had been derived from T cells, B-cell-depleted T cells, or PBMCs.

The data were produced by immunoSEQ multiplex PCR, yet TCRdb's version contains in-frame clones alone and is incomplete. The data show some 74,000 clones, around 90% seen once. Specimen: peripheral blood. V usage is TRBV6-2 or TRBV6-3 and J usage is TRBJ2-3; 11 bases align to TRBD2. The source of this sequence is a man over 45 with active COVID-19. The CDR3 is CASSRRPSGRPGDTQYF. As DNA, the CDR3 is TGTGCCAGCAGTCGCCGCCCTAGCGGGAGGCCCGGGGATACGCAGTATTTT.